The 20 T cell receptor beta chains given below trace back to one sample, sequenced in a study of T-cell reconstitution after alpha-beta-depleted transplantation in children. A TCRbeta library incorporating unique molecular identifiers was prepared. One entry per CDR3 protein, called by TCRdb with MiXCR from the PCR reads. The sample records 530,000 or so distinct CDR3 sequences, around 27% being singletons. Sequences were derived from PBMCs, sampled before TCRalphabeta/CD19-depleted stem cell transplant. Every receptor here comes from a boy younger than two with Wiskott-Aldrich syndrome, due to receive a stem cell transplant.

The chain links TRBV4-2 to TRBJ2-7; TRBD1 matches at 7 bases. The J segment lost 2 bases and the V segment lost 1 base, leaving 8 bases of the junction unmatched. Germline V gene data show CDR1 as LGHNA and CDR2 as YNFKEQ. The length of the CDR3 is 16 residues. DNA of the CDR3: TGTGCCAGCAGCCAAGCCTCGAGACAGGGAACCTACGAGCAGTACTTC. It translates to CASSQASRQGTYEQYF.

This clonotype has only a few counts. This chain connects TRBV5-1 to TRBJ2-5; D tentatively reads TRBD1 or TRBD2 (5 bases each). The CDR3 is 12 amino acids. V was trimmed by 0 bases and J by 9 bases, leaving 9 bases between them. Germline CDR1 is SGHRS and CDR2 is YFSETQ. CDR3 bases: TGCGCCAGCAGCTTGGTGAGGGACGCCCAGTACTTC. Its protein is CASSLVRDAQYF.

The gene calls are TRBV7-2 and TRBJ1-3; 10 nucleotides line up with TRBD1. The trim removed 5 bases at V and 3 bases at J, leaving 7 bases unmatched. The germline V gene has CDR1 SGHTA and CDR2 FQGNSA. The CDR3 sequence is 16 residues long. The CDR3 DNA is TGTGCCAGCAGCCCCACAGGGGACAGGGGTGGAAACACCATATATTTT. This gives the protein CASSPTGDRGGNTIYF.

The rearrangement links TRBV29-1 to TRBJ2-7; D possibly corresponds to TRBD2 (5 bases). This CDR3 is built from 13 residues. The ends were cut back, 6 bases at V and 5 bases at J, with 17 bases in the middle. CDR1 is SQVTM, CDR2 ANQGSEA, per germline. CDR3 sequence (DNA): TGCAGCGTCGTCGGCAGGTTCGGGGACGAGCAGTACTTC. It translates to CSVVGRFGDEQYF.

This clonotype was recorded a few times. The chain couples TRBV12-3 or TRBV12-4 to TRBJ1-6; TRBD1 might be the D (6 bases). Trimming left V 6 bases short and J 6 bases short, with 12 bases between. The CDR3 is 14 residues long. The CDR3 DNA follows: TGTGCCAGCAGCAAACAGGGTGGTAATTCACCCCTCCACTTT. Its protein product is CASSKQGGNSPLHF.

This sequence joins TRBV12-3 or TRBV12-4 and TRBJ1-5, with 7 nucleotides matching TRBD1. This CDR3 contains 16 residues. Germline trimming cut 5 bases from V and 2 bases from J; bases unmatched to any gene: 9. The CDR3 nucleotides read TGTGCCAGCAGTCACGCCCAGGGGGTCGGCAATCAGCCCCAGCATTTT. The encoded protein is CASSHAQGVGNQPQHF.

V is TRBV10-3 and J is TRBJ2-1; 7 bases match TRBD1. Per the germline V gene, CDR1 is ENHRY and CDR2 is SYGVKD. J gave up 4 bases and V 2 bases, and 5 bases lay outside the gene matches. CDR3 length: 15 amino acids. The CDR3 nucleotides are TGTGCCATCAGTGAGGACAGGGTGGTTTACAATGAGCAGTTCTTC. This translates into CAISEDRVVYNEQFF.

This clonotype was recorded a few times. This chain uses TRBV5-6 with TRBJ1-2; perhaps TRBD1 as D (5 bases). Trimming shortened V by 3 bases and J by 0 bases, and 12 bases separated the two germline ends. Germline V gene data show CDR1 as SGHDT and CDR2 as YYEEEE. CDR3 length: 15 residues. The CDR3, as DNA: TGTGCCAGCAGCTCGGTGGGACGGACTAACTATGGCTACACCTTC. It specifies CASSSVGRTNYGYTF.

The chain couples TRBV12-3 or TRBV12-4 to TRBJ2-3; 9 positions agree with TRBD2. The junction had 2 bases not matched to a gene; V was cut back by 1 base and J by 0 bases. This CDR3 comprises 16 residues. The CDR3 nucleotides are TGTGCCAGCAGTTTAGAGGGACTAGCAAGCACAGATACGCAGTATTTT. Protein product: CASSLEGLASTDTQYF.

The rearrangement links TRBV4-1 to TRBJ2-2, with 8 bases that match TRBD2. Germline V CDR1 and CDR2: MGHRA, YSYEKL. The CDR3 loop spans 16 amino acids. V shed 4 bases and J 0 bases; nucleotides not matched to a gene: 4. CDR3 sequence (DNA): TGCGCCAGCAGCCGACGGGAGGGCGCGAACACCGGGGAGCTGTTTTTT. This codes for CASSRREGANTGELFF.

The rearrangement links TRBV5-1 to TRBJ2-7, with D uncertain. V was cut by 5 bases and J by 0 bases, with 12 bases left in between. Germline CDR1 reads SGHRS; CDR2 reads YFSETQ. This CDR3 comprises 14 residues. This CDR3 is CASSPLTFSYEQYF. CDR3 in DNA: TGCGCCAGCAGTCCCCTTACTTTCTCCTACGAGCAGTACTTC.

V and J are TRBV5-1 and TRBJ2-3; D possibly uses TRBD1 or TRBD2 (6 bases each). Trimming shortened V by 7 bases and J by 4 bases, and 22 bases separated the two germline ends. CDR3 length: 16 residues. CDR1 is SGHRS and CDR2 is YFSETQ in the germline V gene. CDR3 sequence (DNA): TGCGCCAGCTCTCTTCAGACGGGGGCGTTCGCAGATACGCAGTATTTT. Its protein product is CASSLQTGAFADTQYF.

V and J are TRBV20-1 and TRBJ2-3, with a weak D call TRBD2 (6 bases). The CDR3 loop spans 15 amino acids. In germline, CDR1 is DFQATT, CDR2 SNEGSKA (reference sequence). V lost 3 bases to trimming and J lost 2 bases, with 15 bases between them. The CDR3 region has the DNA TGCAGTGCTAGGAGATGGGACTCTCCCACAGATACGCAGTATTTT. It translates to CSARRWDSPTDTQYF.

This clonotype was detected a few times. J is TRBJ2-2 and V is TRBV15; D might be TRBD1 (5 bases). The V and J ends lost 0 bases and 6 bases respectively, with 14 bases between them. The CDR3 extends over 16 amino acids. Per the germline V gene, CDR1 is LNHNV and CDR2 is YYDKDF (reference sequence). The CDR3 region has the DNA TGTGCCACCAGCAGAGACCGGGTGACAGCCCCCGGGGAGCTGTTTTTT. Translating gives CATSRDRVTAPGELFF. Full variable domain (missing parts from reference TRBV15 and TRBJ2-2): DAMVIQNPRYQVTQFGKPVTLSCSQTLNHNVMYWYQQKSSQAPKLLFHYYDKDFNNEADTPDNFQSRRPNTSFCFLDIRSPGLGDTAMYLCATSRDRVTAPGELFFGEGSRLTVL.

This sequence joins TRBV7-6 and TRBJ2-1; weak D call: TRBD1 (8 bases). The CDR3 consists of 15 residues. Germline V lookup: CDR1 SGHVS, CDR2 FNYEAQ. V gave up 3 bases and J gave up 9 bases, with 18 bases separating them. CDR3 DNA sequence: TGTGCCAGCAGCTTTAACAGGGGGGGTTTAGGTGAGCAGTTCTTC. Its translation is CASSFNRGGLGEQFF.

This clonotype was counted only a few times. CDR3 in amino acids: CASSLVGRTRAGEQFF. The CDR3 coding sequence is TGTGCCAGCAGCTTAGTTGGCCGGACTAGAGCCGGTGAGCAGTTCTTC. This chain connects TRBV7-2 to TRBJ2-1, with 7 bases fitting TRBD2. J gave up 9 bases and V 1 base, and 12 bases lay outside the gene matches. Germline CDR1 and CDR2: SGHTA and FQGNSA. The CDR3 has 16 residues.

This sequence joins TRBV7-8 and TRBJ1-6, with unresolved D. Trimming took 4 bases from V and 4 from J, leaving 11 bases between them. This CDR3 comprises 15 residues. Germline loops: CDR1 SGHVS, CDR2 FQNEAQ. The CDR3 here is CASSSTSAYNSPLHF. CDR3 nucleotide sequence: TGTGCCAGCAGCTCAACATCGGCGTATAATTCACCCCTCCACTTT.

The chain links TRBV3-1 to TRBJ2-7; 13 bases align to TRBD2. Per the germline V gene, CDR1 is LGHDT and CDR2 is YNNKEL (reference sequence). The CDR3 runs to 16 residues. V lost 4 bases and J lost 1; bases outside the gene matches: 4. The CDR3 here is CASSRTSGRASYEQYF. CDR3 nucleotide sequence: TGTGCCAGCAGCCGTACTAGCGGGAGGGCATCCTACGAGCAGTACTTC.

This clonotype showed up just a few times. This chain uses TRBV5-1 with TRBJ2-1, with 12 bases lining up with TRBD2. This CDR3 is built from 17 residues. Germline CDR1 and CDR2: SGHRS and YFSETQ. Trimming took 0 bases from V and 1 from J; bases not matched to a gene: 2. The CDR3 loop reads CASSLGLAGDSYNEQFF. CDR3 in DNA: TGCGCCAGCAGCTTGGGACTAGCGGGAGATTCCTACAATGAGCAGTTCTTC.

This clonotype has only a few counts. The chain combines TRBV12-3 or TRBV12-4 with TRBJ2-1; 10 bases fit TRBD1. The CDR3 is 14 amino acids. V dropped 5 bases and J dropped 6; count of bases not matched to a gene: 4. The CDR3 is CASSGTGAVNEQFF. CDR3 in DNA: TGTGCCAGCAGTGGGACAGGGGCCGTCAATGAGCAGTTCTTC.